This TCR beta chain is drawn from a study of cytomegalovirus exposure and HLA in healthy donors. The CDR3 length is 15 residues. The V and J ends lost 5 bases and 0 bases respectively, with 13 bases between them. CDR1 is SGHAT, CDR2 FQNNGV, per germline. PCR was performed using 60 Vbeta and 13 Jbeta primers. Assay: immunoSEQ multiplex PCR; the TCRdb copy retains only in-frame clones and omits some. The table records 150,000 to 200,000 clones, 81% of them present only once. Comments on this clone: Antigen: not known.

Study outcomes and limitations: Available immune exposure information covered CMV serostatus only. Some V segments, including TRBV6-2 and TRBV6-3, were excluded as indistinguishable. Cytomegalovirus-associated status was assigned to 150 or so TCR beta chains.

The V and J genes are TRBV11-2 and TRBJ1-1, with D possibly matching TRBD1 (5 bases). The sample taken for sequencing was PBMCs. The receptor's source is a man between 18 and 29 years old in good health and CMV-seronegative. The CDR3 reads CASSPGRGMNTEAFF. The CDR3 region has the DNA TGTGCCAGCAGCCCCGGACGGGGGATGAACACTGAAGCTTTCTTT. Variable domain in full (rest from reference TRBV11-2 and TRBJ1-1): EAGVAQSPRYKIIEKRQSVAFWCNPISGHATLYWYQQILGQGPKLLIQFQNNGVVDDSQLPKDRFSAERLKGVDSTLKIQPAKLEDSAVYLCASSPGRGMNTEAFFGQGTRLTVV.